This paragraph reports one T cell receptor (beta chain). Researchers ran the PCR with 60 Vbeta and 13 Jbeta primers. Repertoires were generated with immunoSEQ multiplex PCR, while TCRdb's copy carries only in-frame clones and drops some. The listing contains 100,000 to 150,000 clones. This sample was taken from a study of cytomegalovirus exposure and HLA in healthy donors. Input material: PBMCs. This TCR was sampled from a man in his late teens or twenties in good health and CMV-seronegative.

The chain's CDR3 is CASSPPDRLTSNYGYTF. The CDR3 nucleotides read TGTGCCAGCTCACCACCGGACAGATTAACCTCTAACTATGGCTACACCTTC. J is TRBJ1-2 and V is TRBV18; D might be TRBD1 (6 bases). V lost 0 bases and J 0 bases, leaving 14 bases between the germline ends. The germline gives CDR1 KGHSH, CDR2 LQKENI. CDR3 length: 17 amino acids. Filled out from reference TRBV18 and TRBJ1-2, the complete variable domain reads NAGVMQNPRHLVRRRGQEARLRCSPMKGHSHVYWYRQLPEEGLKFMVYLQKENIIDESGMPKERFSAEFPKEGPSILRIQQVVRGDSAAYFCASSPPDRLTSNYGYTFGSGTRLTVV.